The clone carrying this TCR beta chain was found many times. Its antigen is unidentified. This record comes from a study of T cell repertoires in cytomegalovirus infection. Study background: From public TCR beta signatures came an indication of both CMV infection and matching HLA type.

Study findings and constraints: Using cumulative public TCR beta family frequency, the authors identified those who carried CMV together with the relevant HLA. Ex vivo responses were dominated by HLA-C-restricted CMV-specific TCR beta clonotypes.

The V gene end was trimmed by 3 bases and the J gene end by 6 bases; junction bases not matched to a gene: 4. From germline, CDR1 is SEHNR and CDR2 FQNEAQ (reference sequence). The CDR3 has 13 residues. TCRdb used MiXCR to reprocess the reads, holding one entry per CDR3 protein. The sample carries about 450,000 distinct CDR3 sequences, about 33% recorded once. V is TRBV7-9 and J is TRBJ2-5; the match to TRBD2 covers 7 bases. The sample comprised PBMCs. The source of this sequence is a human donor in good health (CMV status not recorded). Some clones in this sample may be carry-over from other donors' samples. This CDR3 is CASSFGLGKTQYF. CDR3 nucleotide sequence: TGTGCCAGCAGCTTCGGACTAGGAAAGACCCAGTACTTC.